This TCR beta chain was identified during a study of cytomegalovirus exposure and HLA in healthy donors. Trimming took 2 bases from V and 5 from J; bases not matched to a gene: 8. The CDR3 is 15 amino acids. Germline CDR1 GTSNPN, CDR2 SVGIG (reference sequence). The study ran its PCR with 60 Vbeta and 13 Jbeta primers. TCRdb's copy holds only in-frame clones and misses some; the assay was immunoSEQ multiplex PCR. The sample has about 170,000 clones, just under 80% seen once. V is TRBV30 and J is TRBJ1-4, with TRBD1 matching over 7 bases. This TCR derives from a woman between 50 and 59 years old in good health and CMV-seropositive. Sequencing was performed on PBMCs. In DNA, the CDR3 is TGTGCCTGGAGTCCCCGGGGGACAGCAAATGAAAAACTGTTTTTT. This gives the protein CAWSPRGTANEKLFF.